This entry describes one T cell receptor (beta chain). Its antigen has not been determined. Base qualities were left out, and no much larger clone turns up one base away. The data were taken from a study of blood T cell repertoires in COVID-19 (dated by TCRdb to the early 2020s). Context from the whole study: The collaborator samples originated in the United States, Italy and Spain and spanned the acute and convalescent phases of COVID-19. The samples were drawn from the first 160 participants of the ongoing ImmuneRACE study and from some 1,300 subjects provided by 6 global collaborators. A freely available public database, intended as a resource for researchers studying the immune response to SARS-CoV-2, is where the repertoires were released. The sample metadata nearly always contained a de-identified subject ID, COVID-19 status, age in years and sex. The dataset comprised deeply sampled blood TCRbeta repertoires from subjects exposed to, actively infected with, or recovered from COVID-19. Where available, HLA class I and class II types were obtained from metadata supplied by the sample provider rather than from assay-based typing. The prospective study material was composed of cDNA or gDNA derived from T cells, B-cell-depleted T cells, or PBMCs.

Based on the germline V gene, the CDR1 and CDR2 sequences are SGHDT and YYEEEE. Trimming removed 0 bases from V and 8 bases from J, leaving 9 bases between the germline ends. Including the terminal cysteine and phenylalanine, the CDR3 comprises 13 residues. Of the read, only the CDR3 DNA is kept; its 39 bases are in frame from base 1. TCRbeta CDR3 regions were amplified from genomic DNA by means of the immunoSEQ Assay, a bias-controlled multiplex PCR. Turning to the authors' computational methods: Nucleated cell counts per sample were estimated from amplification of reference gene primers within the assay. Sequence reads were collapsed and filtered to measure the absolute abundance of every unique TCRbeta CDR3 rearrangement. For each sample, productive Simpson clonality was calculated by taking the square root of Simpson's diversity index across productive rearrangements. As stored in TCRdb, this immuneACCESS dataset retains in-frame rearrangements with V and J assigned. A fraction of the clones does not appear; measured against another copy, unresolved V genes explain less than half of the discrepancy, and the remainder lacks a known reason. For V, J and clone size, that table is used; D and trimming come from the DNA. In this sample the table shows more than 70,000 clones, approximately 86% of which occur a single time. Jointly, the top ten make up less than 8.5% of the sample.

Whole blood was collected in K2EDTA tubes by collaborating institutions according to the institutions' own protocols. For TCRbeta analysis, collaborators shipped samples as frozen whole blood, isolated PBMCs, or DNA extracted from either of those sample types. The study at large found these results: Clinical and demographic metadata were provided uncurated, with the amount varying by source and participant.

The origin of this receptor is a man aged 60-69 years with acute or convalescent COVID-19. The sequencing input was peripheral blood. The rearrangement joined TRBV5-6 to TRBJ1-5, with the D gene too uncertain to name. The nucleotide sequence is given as TGTGCCAGCAGCTTGGCGGCTCGGGAGCCCCAGCATTTT. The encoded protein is CASSLAAREPQHF.